This entry describes one TCR beta chain. Its specificity is not known. The V gene's germline CDR1 is LGHNA and CDR2 YSLEER. Trimming took 1 base from V and 7 from J; bases not matched to a gene: 11. This CDR3 has 17 amino acids. This entry is derived from a study of cytomegalovirus exposure and HLA in healthy donors. Study conclusions and caveats: In vitro data verified a few CMV-associated chains as specific for CMV antigens. Reportedly, diagnosis of cytomegalovirus status by the classifier showed high specificity and sensitivity. Available immune exposure information was restricted to CMV serostatus only.

13 Jbeta primers and 60 Vbeta primers were used for the PCR. The table came from immunoSEQ multiplex PCR; TCRdb's copy has only in-frame clones and leaves some out. The sample comprises 85,000 to 100,000 clones, over 75% of which are singletons, and around 6.6% rests with the top ten. This sequence originates from a man aged 45 to 65 in good health and CMV-seropositive. The V gene is TRBV4-3, the J gene TRBJ2-1, with 9 positions matching TRBD1. Specimen: PBMCs. In DNA, the CDR3 is TGCGCCAGCAGCCAAGCTGGTCGGCGGGGGACAGGGAATGAGCAGTTCTTC. Residues: CASSQAGRRGTGNEQFF.